This T cell receptor beta chain emerged from a study of OX40 agonist ivuxolimab in advanced cancers. TCRdb's copy holds only in-frame clones and misses some; the assay was immunoSEQ multiplex PCR. Of approximately 70,000 clones listed, 88% are singletons. The study, taken as a whole, reports: Expanded peripheral T-cell antigen specificity went undetermined. Averaged across samples, CD8+ T cells carried more expanded clones than CD4+ did.

Per germline, CDR1 ENHRY and CDR2 SYGVKD. The CDR3 has 17 residues. V was clipped by 6 bases and J by 0 bases; unmatched bases: 11. As concerns this clone: Its antigen is undetermined.

The rearrangement uses TRBV10-3 and TRBJ1-5; 7 nucleotides align to TRBD1. This sequence originates from an adult with an advanced solid tumor such as melanoma, head and neck, liver or kidney cancer. Material: CD4+ or CD8+ T cells sorted from blood, obtained in a trial of the OX40 agonist ivuxolimab. The CDR3 DNA is TGTGCCATCAGGGAGCCCATTGGGACAGTTAGCAATCAGCCCCAGCATTTT. Translation gives CAIREPIGTVSNQPQHF.